This section outlines one TCR beta chain sequence together with its context. Antigen specificity is unknown. This record comes from a study of cytomegalovirus exposure and HLA in healthy donors. General study results and limits: In a later analysis, V- and J-gene trimming of beta chains associated with a DCLRE1C missense variant, replicated independently.

Per germline, CDR1 SGHDN and CDR2 FVKESK. V shed 4 bases and J 3 bases; nucleotides not matched to a gene: 12. The CDR3 is 17 residues long. At sampling all donors were nominally healthy, likely with unrecorded immune exposures. Amplification used 60 Vbeta primers and 13 Jbeta primers. Original handling: As a later analysis found, there were 70 million to 90 million unique TCR beta chains, of which roughly 11 million were shared. Assay used: immunoSEQ multiplex PCR; TCRdb lists only in-frame clones, some missing. The V and J calls and clone size are taken from that table; D and trimming were inferred from the DNA. The table includes about 67,000 clones, 68% detected once.

The sequenced sample consisted of PBMCs. The TCR was taken from a young woman in good health and CMV-seronegative. This chain links TRBV14 with TRBJ2-5; 9 bases match TRBD2. The DNA of the CDR3 is TGTGCCAGCAGCCTCAAGGTAGCGGGGGTCCTTAAAGAGACCCAGTACTTC. It is translated as CASSLKVAGVLKETQYF. The whole variable domain, remainder taken from reference TRBV14 and TRBJ2-5, is EAGVTQFPSHSVIEKGQTVTLRCDPISGHDNLYWYRRVMGKEIKFLLHFVKESKQDESGMPNNRFLAERTGGTYSTLKVQPAELEDSGVYFCASSLKVAGVLKETQYFGPGTRLLVL.